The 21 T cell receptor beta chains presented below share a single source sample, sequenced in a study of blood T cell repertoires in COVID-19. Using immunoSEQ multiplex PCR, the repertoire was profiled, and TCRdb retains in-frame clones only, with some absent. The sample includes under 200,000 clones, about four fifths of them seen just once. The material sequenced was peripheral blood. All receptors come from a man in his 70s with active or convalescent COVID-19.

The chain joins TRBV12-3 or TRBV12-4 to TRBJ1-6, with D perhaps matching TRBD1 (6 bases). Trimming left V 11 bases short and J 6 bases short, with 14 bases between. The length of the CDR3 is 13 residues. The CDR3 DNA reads TGTGCCGTGTCGCGGGGGGCTAATTCACCCCTCCACTTT. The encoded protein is CAVSRGANSPLHF.

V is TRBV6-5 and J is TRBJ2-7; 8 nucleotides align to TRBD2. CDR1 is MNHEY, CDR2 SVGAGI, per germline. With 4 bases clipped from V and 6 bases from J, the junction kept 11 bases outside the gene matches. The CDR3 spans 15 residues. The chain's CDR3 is CASSSRGGTGVEQYF. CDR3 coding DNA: TGTGCCAGCAGTTCTCGGGGGGGAACGGGTGTCGAGCAGTACTTC.

The CDR3 spells CASSLSPANYGYTF. CDR3 nucleotide sequence: TGCGCCAGCAGCTTAAGCCCGGCTAACTATGGCTACACCTTC. The genes are TRBV5-1 and TRBJ1-2; D is unresolved. The CDR3 has 14 amino acids. Germline CDR1 SGHRS, CDR2 YFSETQ. Deletions cut 2 bases from V and 0 bases from J, with 8 bases between.

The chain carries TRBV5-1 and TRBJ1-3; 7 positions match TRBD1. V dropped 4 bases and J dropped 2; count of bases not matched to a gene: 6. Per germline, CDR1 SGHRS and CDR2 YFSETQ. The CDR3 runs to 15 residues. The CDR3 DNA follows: TGCGCCAGCAGCCAACCGGGACAGACTGGAAACACCATATATTTT. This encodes CASSQPGQTGNTIYF.

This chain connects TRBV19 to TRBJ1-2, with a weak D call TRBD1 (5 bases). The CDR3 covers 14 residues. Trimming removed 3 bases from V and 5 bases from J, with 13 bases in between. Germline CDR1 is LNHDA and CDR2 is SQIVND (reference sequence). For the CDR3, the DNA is TGTGCCAGTAGTATGGATCCAGGGCTTTATGGCTACACCTTC. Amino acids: CASSMDPGLYGYTF. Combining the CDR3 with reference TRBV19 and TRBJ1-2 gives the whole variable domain DGGITQSPKYLFRKEGQNVTLSCEQNLNHDAMYWYRQDPGQGLRLIYYSQIVNDFQKGDIAEGYSVSREKKESFPLTVTSAQKNPTAFYLCASSMDPGLYGYTFGSGTRLTVV.

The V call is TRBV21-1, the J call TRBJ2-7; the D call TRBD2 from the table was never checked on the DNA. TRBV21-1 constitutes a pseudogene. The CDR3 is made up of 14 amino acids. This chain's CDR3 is CARGAGALTYEQYF. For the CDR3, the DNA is TGTGCCAGGGGAGCGGGAGCTCTGACCTACGAGCAGTACTTC.

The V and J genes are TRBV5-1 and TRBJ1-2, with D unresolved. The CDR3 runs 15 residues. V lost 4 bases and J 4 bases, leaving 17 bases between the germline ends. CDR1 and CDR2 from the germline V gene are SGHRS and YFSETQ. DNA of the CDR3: TGCGCCAGCAGCGCAACCCCAGGAACAGTCTATGGCTACACCTTC. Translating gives CASSATPGTVYGYTF.

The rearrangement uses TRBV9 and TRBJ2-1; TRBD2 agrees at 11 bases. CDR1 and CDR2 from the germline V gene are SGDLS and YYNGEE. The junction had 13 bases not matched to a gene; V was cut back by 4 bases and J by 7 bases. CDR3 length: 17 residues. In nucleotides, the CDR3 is TGTGCCAGCAGCCGCATACCTCTAGCGGGAGGACCTAATGAGCAGTTCTTC. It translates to CASSRIPLAGGPNEQFF. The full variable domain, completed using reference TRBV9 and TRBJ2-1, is DSGVTQTPKHLITATGQRVTLRCSPRSGDLSVYWYQQSLDQGLQFLIQYYNGEERAKGNILERFSAQQFPDLHSELNLSSLELGDSALYFCASSRIPLAGGPNEQFFGPGTRLTVL.

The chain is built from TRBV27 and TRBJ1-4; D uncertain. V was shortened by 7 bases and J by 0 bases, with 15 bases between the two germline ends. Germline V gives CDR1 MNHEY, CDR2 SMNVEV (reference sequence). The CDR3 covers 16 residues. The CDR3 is CASTWSGGPTNEKLFF. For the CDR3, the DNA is TGTGCCAGCACCTGGAGCGGAGGCCCAACTAATGAAAAACTGTTTTTT.

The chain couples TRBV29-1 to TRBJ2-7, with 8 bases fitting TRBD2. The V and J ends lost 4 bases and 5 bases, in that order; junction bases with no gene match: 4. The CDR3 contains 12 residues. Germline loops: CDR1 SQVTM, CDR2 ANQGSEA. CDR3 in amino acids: CSVGSGGDEQYF. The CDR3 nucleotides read TGCAGCGTTGGGTCGGGGGGGGACGAGCAGTACTTC.

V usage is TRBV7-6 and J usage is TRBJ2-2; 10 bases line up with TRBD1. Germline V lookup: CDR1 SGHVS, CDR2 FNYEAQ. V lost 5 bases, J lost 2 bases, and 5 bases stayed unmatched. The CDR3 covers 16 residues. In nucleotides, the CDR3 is TGTGCCAGCAGCCCGGGACAGGGGAGTAACACCGGGGAGCTGTTTTTT. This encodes CASSPGQGSNTGELFF.

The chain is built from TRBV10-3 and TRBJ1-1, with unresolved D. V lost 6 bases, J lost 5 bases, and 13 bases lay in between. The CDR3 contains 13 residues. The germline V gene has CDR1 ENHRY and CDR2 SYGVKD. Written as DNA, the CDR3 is TGTGCCATCAGAGCTCAGGAGGATACTGAAGCTTTCTTT. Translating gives CAIRAQEDTEAFF.

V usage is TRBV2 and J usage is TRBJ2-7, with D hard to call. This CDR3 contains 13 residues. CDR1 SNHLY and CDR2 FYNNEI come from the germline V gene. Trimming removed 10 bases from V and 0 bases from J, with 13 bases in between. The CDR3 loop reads CAIIPLSSYEQYF. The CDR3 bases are TGTGCCATCATTCCCCTTAGCTCCTACGAGCAGTACTTC.

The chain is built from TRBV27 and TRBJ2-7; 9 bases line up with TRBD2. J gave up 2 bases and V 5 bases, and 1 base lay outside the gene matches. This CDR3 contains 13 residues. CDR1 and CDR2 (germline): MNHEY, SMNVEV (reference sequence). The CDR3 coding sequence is TGTGCCAGCAGTGCGGGAGGGCCCTACGAGCAGTACTTC. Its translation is CASSAGGPYEQYF.

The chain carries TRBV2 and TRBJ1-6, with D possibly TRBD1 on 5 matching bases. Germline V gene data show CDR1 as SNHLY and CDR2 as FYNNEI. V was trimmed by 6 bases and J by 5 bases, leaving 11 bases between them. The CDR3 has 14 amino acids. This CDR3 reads CASSADSNNSPLHF. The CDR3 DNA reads TGTGCCAGCAGCGCTGACAGTAATAATTCACCCCTCCACTTT.

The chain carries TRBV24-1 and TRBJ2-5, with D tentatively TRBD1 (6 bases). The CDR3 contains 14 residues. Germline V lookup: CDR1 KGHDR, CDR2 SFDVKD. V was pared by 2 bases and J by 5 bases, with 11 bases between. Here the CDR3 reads CATSDSQGKETQYF. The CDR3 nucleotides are TGTGCCACCAGTGATTCACAGGGAAAGGAGACCCAGTACTTC.

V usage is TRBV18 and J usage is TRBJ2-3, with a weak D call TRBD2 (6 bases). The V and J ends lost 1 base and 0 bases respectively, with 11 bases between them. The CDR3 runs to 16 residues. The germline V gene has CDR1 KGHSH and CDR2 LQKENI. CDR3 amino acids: CASSPLADPSTDTQYF. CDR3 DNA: TGTGCCAGCTCACCACTAGCGGATCCTAGCACAGATACGCAGTATTTT.

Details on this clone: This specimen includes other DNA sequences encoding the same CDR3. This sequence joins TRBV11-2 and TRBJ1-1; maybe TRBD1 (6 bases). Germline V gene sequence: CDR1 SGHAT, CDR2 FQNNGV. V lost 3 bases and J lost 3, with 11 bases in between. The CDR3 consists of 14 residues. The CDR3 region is CASSLAGAHTEAFF. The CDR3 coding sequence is TGTGCCAGCAGCTTGGCAGGGGCACACACTGAAGCTTTCTTT.

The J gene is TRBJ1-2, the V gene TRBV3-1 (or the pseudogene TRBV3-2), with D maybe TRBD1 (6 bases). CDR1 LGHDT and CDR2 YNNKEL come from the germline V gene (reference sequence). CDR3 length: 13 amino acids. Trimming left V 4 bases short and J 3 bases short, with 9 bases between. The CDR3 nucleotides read TGTGCCAGCAGCCTCAGGGGAGACTATGGCTACACCTTC. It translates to CASSLRGDYGYTF.

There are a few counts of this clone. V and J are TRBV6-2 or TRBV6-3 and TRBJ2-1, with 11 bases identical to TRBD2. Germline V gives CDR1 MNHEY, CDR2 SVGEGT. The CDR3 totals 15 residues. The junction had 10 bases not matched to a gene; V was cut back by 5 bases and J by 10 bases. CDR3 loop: CASSPLAGGPIEQFF. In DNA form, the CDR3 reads TGTGCCAGCAGTCCCTTAGCGGGAGGGCCCATAGAGCAGTTCTTC.

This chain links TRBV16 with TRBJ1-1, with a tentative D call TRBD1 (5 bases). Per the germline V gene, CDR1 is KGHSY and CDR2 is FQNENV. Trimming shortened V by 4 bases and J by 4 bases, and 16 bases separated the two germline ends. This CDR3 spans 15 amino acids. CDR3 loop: CASSPSRGGGTEAFF. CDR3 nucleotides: TGTGCCAGCAGCCCTTCTCGCGGGGGGGGCACTGAAGCTTTCTTT.